This TCR beta chain was captured by sequencing in a study of shared clonotypes between healthy human individuals. The V gene lost 1 base and the J gene lost 5 bases, with 15 bases spanning the gap. CDR1 and CDR2 from the germline V gene are SEHNR and FQNEAQ (reference sequence). The CDR3 contains 16 residues. TCRdb's copy holds only in-frame clones and misses some; the assay was immunoSEQ multiplex PCR. In the table there are millions of clones, around nine tenths of which are singletons. The chain uses TRBV7-9 and TRBJ1-5; tentative D call: TRBD1 (5 bases). The TCR originated in a man younger than 35 in good health. The specimen sequenced was naive CD4+ T cells sorted from blood. Described subset: CD45RA+ positively selected. The CDR3 sequence is CASSLVRSWGDQPQHF. The CDR3, as DNA: TGTGCCAGCAGCTTAGTCAGGAGCTGGGGGGATCAGCCCCAGCATTTT.